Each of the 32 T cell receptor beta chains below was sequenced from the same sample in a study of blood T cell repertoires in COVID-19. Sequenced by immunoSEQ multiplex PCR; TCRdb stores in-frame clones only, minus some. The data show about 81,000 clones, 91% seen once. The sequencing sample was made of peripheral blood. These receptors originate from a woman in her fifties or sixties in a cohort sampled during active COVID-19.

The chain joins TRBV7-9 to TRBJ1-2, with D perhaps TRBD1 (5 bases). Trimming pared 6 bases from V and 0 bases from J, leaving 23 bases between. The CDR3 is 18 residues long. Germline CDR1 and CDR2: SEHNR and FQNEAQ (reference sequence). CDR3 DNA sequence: TGTGCCAGCAGAAACCGATATATGACAGCCACTACTAACTATGGCTACACCTTC. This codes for CASRNRYMTATTNYGYTF.

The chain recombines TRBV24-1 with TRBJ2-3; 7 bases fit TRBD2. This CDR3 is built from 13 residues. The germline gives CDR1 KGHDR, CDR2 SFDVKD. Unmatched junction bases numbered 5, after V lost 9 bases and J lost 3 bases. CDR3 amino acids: CATGGGSTDTQYF. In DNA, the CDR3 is TGTGCCACCGGGGGGGGGTCGACAGATACGCAGTATTTT.

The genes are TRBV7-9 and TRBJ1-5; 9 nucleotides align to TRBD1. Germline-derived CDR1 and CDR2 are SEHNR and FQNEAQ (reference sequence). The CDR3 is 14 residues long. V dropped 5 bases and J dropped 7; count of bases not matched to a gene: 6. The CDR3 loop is CASSLQGAGQPQHF. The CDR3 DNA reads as TGTGCCAGCAGCCTACAGGGGGCAGGGCAGCCCCAGCATTTT.

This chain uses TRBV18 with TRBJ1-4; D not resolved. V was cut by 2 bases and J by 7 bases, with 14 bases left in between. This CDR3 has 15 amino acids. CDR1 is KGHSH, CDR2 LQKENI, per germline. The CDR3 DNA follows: TGTGCCAGCTCACCAAGTCTGGGCGGAGGTGAAAAACTGTTTTTT. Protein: CASSPSLGGGEKLFF. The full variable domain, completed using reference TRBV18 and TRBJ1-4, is NAGVMQNPRHLVRRRGQEARLRCSPMKGHSHVYWYRQLPEEGLKFMVYLQKENIIDESGMPKERFSAEFPKEGPSILRIQQVVRGDSAAYFCASSPSLGGGEKLFFGSGTQLSVL.

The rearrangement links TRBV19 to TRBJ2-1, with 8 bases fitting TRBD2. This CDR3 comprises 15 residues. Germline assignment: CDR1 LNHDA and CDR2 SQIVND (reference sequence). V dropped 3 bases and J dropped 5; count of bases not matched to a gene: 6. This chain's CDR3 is CASSMGLAGNNEQFF. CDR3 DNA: TGTGCCAGTAGTATGGGTCTAGCGGGCAACAATGAGCAGTTCTTC. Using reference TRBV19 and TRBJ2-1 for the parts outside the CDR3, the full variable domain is DGGITQSPKYLFRKEGQNVTLSCEQNLNHDAMYWYRQDPGQGLRLIYYSQIVNDFQKGDIAEGYSVSREKKESFPLTVTSAQKNPTAFYLCASSMGLAGNNEQFFGPGTRLTVL.

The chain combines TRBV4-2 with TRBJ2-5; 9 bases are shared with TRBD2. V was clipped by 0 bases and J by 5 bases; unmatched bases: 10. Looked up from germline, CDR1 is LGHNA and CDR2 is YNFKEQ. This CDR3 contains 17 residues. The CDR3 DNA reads TGTGCCAGCAGCCAAGATACGGCGGGGGGGCCTCGGGAGACCCAGTACTTC. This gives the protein CASSQDTAGGPRETQYF.

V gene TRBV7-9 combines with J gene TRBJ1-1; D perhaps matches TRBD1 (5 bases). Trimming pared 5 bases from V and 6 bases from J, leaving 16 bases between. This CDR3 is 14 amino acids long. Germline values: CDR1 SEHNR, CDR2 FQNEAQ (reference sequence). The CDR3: CASSLYQGSAEAFF. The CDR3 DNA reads TGTGCCAGCAGCCTTTATCAGGGCTCTGCTGAAGCTTTCTTT. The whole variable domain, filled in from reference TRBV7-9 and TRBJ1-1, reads DTGVSQNPRHKITKRGQNVTFRCDPISEHNRLYWYRQTLGQGPEFLTYFQNEAQLEKSRLLSDRFSAERPKGSFSTLEIQRTEQGDSAMYLCASSLYQGSAEAFFGQGTRLTVV.

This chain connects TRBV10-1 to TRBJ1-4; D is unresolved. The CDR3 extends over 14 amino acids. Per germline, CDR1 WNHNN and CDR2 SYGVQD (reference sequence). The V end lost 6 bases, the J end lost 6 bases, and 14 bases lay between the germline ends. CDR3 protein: CASSPGGRHEKLFF. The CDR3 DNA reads TGCGCCAGCAGCCCCGGAGGGAGGCATGAAAAACTGTTTTTT.

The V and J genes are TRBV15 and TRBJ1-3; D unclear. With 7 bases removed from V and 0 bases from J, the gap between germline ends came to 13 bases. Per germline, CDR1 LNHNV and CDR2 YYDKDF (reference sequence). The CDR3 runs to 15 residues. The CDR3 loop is CATTGGVNSGNTIYF. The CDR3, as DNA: TGTGCCACCACAGGAGGCGTTAACTCTGGAAACACCATATATTTT.

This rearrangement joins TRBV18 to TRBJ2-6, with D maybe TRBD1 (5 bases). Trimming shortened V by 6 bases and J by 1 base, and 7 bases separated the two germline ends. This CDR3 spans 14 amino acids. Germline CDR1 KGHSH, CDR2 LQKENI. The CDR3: CASSSGSGANVLTF. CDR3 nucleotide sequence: TGTGCCAGCTCTTCAGGGTCTGGGGCCAACGTCCTGACTTTC.

As DNA, the CDR3 is TGTGCCAGCAGCCGGCTAGACAATGAGCAGTTCTTC. Translated, it gives CASSRLDNEQFF. The chain couples TRBV3-1 (or the pseudogene TRBV3-2) to TRBJ2-1; D ambiguous. Per germline, CDR1 LGHDT and CDR2 YNNKEL (reference sequence). This CDR3 contains 12 residues. Between the trimmed V and J ends, which lost 4 bases and 5 bases, there was a span of 6 bases.

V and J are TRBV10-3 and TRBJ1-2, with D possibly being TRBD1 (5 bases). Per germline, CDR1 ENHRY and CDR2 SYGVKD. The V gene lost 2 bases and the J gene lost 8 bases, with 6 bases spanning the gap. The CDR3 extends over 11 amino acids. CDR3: CAISEGGGYTF. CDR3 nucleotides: TGTGCCATCAGTGAGGGGGGGGGCTACACCTTC.

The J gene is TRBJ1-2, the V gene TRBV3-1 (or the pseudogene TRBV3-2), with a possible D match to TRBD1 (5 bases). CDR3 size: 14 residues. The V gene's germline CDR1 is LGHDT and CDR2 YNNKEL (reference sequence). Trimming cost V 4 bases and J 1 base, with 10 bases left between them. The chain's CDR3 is CASSPQAYNYGYTF. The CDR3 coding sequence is TGTGCCAGCAGCCCACAGGCCTATAACTATGGCTACACCTTC.

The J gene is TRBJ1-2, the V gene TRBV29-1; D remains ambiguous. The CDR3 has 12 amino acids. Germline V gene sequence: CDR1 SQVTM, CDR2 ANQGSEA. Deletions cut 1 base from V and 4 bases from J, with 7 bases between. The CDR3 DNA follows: TGCAGCGTTGAAGGTTACGGCTATGGCTACACCTTC. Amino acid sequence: CSVEGYGYGYTF.

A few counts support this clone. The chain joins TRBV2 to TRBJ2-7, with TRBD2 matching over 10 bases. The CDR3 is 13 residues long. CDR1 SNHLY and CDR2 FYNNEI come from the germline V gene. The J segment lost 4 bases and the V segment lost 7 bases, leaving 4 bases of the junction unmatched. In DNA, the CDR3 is TGTGCCAGCATTCTAGCGGGGGATTACGAGCAGTACTTC. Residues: CASILAGDYEQYF.

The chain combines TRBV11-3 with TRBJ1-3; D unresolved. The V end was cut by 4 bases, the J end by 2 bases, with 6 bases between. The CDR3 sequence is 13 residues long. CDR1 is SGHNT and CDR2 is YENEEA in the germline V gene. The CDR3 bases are TGTGCCAGCAGCTCAACAGCTGGAAACACCATATATTTT. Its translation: CASSSTAGNTIYF.

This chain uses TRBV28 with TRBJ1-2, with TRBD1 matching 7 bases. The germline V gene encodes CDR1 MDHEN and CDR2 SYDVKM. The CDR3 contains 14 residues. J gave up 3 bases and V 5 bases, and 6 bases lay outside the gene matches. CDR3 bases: TGTGCCAGCAGTCCCCAACAGGGGTACTATGGCTACACCTTC. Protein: CASSPQQGYYGYTF.

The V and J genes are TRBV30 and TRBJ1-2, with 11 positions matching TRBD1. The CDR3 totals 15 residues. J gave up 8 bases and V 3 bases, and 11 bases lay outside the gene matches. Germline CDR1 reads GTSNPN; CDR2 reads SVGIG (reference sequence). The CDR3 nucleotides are TGTGCCTGGAGGAGGGACAGGGGGAATTTCGGGGGCTACACCTTC. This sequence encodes CAWRRDRGNFGGYTF.

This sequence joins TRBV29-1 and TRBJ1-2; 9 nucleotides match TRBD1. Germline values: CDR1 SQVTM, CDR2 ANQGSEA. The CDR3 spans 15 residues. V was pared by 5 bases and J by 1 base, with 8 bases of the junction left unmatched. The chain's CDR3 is CSVRWTGDGNYGYTF. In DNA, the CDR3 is TGCAGCGTTCGATGGACAGGGGACGGTAACTATGGCTACACCTTC.

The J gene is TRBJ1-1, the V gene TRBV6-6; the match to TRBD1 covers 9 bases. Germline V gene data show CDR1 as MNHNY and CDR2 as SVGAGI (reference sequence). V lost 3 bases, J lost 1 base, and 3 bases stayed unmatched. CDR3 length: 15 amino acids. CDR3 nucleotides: TGTGCCAGCAGTTATATGGGACAGGGGAACACTGAAGCTTTCTTT. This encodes CASSYMGQGNTEAFF.

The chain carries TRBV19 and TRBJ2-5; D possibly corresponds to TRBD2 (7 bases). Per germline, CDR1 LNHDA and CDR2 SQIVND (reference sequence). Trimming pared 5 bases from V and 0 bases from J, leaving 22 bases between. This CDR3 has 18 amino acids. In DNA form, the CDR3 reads TGTGCCAGTAGTGCTAAAAGGGGGGGCGGGATTTACCAAGAGACCCAGTACTTC. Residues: CASSAKRGGGIYQETQYF. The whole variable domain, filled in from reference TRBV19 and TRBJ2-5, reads DGGITQSPKYLFRKEGQNVTLSCEQNLNHDAMYWYRQDPGQGLRLIYYSQIVNDFQKGDIAEGYSVSREKKESFPLTVTSAQKNPTAFYLCASSAKRGGGIYQETQYFGPGTRLLVL.

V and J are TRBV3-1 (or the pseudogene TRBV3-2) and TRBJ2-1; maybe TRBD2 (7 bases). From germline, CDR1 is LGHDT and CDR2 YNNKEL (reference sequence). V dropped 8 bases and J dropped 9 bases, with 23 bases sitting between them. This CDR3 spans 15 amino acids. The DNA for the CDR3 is TGTGCCAGCTCCCCTACTGGGGGGGGCAAGCGTGAGCAGTTCTTC. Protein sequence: CASSPTGGGKREQFF.

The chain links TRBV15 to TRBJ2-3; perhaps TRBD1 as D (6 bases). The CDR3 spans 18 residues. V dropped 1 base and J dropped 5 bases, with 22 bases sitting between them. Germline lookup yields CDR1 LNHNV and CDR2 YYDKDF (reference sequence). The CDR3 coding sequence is TGTGCCACCAGCAGAGGCCCGCCGGGGCGAACCAGGGGAGATACGCAGTATTTT. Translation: CATSRGPPGRTRGDTQYF.

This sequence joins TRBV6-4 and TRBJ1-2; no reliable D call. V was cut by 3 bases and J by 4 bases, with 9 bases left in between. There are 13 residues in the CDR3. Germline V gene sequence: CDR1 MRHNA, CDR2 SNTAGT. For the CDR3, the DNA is TGTGCCAGCAGTGATACCGGGTCCTATGGCTACACCTTC. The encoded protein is CASSDTGSYGYTF.

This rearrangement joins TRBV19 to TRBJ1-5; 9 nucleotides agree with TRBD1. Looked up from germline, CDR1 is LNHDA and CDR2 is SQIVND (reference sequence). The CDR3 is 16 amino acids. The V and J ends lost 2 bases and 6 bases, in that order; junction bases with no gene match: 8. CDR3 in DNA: TGTGCCAGTAGTATAACGGGACAGGGATTGGTTCAGCCCCAGCATTTT. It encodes CASSITGQGLVQPQHF.

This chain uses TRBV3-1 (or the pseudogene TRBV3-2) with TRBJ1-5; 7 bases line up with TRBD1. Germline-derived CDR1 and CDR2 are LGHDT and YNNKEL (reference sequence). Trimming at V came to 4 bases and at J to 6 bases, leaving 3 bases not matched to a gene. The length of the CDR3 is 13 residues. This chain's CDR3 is CASSRQGGQPQHF. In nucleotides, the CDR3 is TGTGCCAGCAGCCGACAGGGTGGTCAGCCCCAGCATTTT.

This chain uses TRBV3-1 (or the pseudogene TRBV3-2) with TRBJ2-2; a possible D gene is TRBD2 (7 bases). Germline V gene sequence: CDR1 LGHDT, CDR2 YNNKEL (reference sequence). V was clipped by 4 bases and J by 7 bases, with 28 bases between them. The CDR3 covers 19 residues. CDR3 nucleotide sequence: TGTGCCAGCAGCCCCATCGTGGGGGCGACGGGACTACGAAGCGGGGAGCTGTTTTTT. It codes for CASSPIVGATGLRSGELFF.

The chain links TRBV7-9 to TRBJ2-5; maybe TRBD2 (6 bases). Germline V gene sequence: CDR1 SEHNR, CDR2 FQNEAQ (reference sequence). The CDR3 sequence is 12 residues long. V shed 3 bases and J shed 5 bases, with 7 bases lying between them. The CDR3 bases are TGTGCCAGCAGCTTTGGAGGGGAGACCCAGTACTTC. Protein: CASSFGGETQYF.

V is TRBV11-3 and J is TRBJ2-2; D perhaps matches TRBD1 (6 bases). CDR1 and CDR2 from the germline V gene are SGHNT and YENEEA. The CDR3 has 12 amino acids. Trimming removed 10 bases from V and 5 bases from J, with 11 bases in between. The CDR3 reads CATSRGTGELFF. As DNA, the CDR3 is TGTGCCACTTCGAGGGGGACCGGGGAGCTGTTTTTT.

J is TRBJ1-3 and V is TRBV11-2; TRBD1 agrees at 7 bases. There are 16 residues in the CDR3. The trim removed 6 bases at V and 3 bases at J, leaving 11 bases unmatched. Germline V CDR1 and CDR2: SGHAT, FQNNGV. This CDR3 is CASRWTGGTFGNTIYF. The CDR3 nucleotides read TGTGCCAGCAGATGGACAGGAGGCACTTTTGGAAACACCATATATTTT.

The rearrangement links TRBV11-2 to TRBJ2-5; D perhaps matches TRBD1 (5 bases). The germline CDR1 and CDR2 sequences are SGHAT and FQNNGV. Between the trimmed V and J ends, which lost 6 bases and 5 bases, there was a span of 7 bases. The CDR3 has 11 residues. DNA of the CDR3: TGTGCCAGCAGGTCAGGGGAGACCCAGTACTTC. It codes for CASRSGETQYF.

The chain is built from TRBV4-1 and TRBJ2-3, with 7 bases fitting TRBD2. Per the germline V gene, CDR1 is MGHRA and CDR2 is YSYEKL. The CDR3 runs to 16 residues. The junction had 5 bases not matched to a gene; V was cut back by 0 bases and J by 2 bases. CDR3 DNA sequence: TGCGCCAGCAGCCAAGATCCGCGGGGGTCCACAGATACGCAGTATTTT. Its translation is CASSQDPRGSTDTQYF.